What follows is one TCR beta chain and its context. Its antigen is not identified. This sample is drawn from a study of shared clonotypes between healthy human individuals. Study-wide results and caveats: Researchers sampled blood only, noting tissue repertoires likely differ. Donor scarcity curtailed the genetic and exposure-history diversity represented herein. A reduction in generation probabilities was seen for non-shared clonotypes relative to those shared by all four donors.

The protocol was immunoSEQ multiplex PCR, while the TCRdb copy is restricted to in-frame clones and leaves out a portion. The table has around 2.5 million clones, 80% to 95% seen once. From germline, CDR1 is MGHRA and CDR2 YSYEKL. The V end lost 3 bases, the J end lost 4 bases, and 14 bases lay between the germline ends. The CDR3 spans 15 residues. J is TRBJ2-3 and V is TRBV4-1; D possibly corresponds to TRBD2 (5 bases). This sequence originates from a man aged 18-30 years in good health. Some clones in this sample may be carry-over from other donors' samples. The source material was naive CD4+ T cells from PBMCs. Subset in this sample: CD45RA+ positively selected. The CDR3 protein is CASSHEAVGADTQYF. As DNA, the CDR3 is TGCGCCAGCAGCCATGAAGCGGTAGGAGCAGATACGCAGTATTTT.